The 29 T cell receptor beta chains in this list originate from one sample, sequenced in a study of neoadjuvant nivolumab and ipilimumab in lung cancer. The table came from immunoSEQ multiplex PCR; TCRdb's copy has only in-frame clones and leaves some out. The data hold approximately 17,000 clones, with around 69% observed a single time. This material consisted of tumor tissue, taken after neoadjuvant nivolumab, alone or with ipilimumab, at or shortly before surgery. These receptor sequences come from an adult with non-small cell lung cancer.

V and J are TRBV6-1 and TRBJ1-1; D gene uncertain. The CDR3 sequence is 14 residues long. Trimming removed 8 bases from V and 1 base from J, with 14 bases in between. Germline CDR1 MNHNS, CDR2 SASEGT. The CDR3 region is CASPRLAGNTEAFF. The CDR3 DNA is TGTGCCAGCCCCCGCCTCGCAGGGAACACTGAAGCTTTCTTT.

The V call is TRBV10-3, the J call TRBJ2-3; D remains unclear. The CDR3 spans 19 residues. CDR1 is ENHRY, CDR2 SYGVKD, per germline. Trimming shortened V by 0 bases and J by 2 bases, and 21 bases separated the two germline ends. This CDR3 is CAISESEFGSNPTTDTQYF. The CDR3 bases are TGTGCCATCAGTGAGTCGGAATTCGGGTCGAACCCCACCACAGATACGCAGTATTTT.

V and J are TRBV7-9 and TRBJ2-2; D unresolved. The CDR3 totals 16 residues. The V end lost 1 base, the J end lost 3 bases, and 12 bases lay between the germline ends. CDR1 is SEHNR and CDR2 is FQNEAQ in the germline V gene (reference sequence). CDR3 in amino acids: CASSLGSPAYTGELFF. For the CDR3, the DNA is TGTGCCAGCAGCTTAGGGTCCCCTGCCTACACCGGGGAGCTGTTTTTT. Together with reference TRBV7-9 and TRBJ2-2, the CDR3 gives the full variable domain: DTGVSQNPRHKITKRGQNVTFRCDPISEHNRLYWYRQTLGQGPEFLTYFQNEAQLEKSRLLSDRFSAERPKGSFSTLEIQRTEQGDSAMYLCASSLGSPAYTGELFFGEGSRLTVL.

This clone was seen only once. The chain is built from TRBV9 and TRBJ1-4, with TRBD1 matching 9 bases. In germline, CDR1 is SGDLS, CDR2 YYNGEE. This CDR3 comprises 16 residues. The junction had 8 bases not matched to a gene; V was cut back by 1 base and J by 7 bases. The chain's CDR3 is CASSVMGGQGGEKLFF. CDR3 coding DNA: TGTGCCAGCAGCGTAATGGGGGGACAGGGCGGTGAAAAACTGTTTTTT.

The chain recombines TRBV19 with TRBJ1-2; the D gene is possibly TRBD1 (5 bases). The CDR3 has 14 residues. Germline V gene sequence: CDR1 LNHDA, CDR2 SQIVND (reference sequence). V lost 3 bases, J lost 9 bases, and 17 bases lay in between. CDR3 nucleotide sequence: TGTGCCAGTAGTATGTGGGGGGATCCTCGGAGCTACACCTTC. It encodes CASSMWGDPRSYTF.

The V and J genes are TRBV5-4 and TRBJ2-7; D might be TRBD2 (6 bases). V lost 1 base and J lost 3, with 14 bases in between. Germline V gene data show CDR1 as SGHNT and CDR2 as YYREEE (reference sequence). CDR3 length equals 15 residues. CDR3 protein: CASSLWGDGGYEQYF. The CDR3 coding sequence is TGTGCCAGCAGCTTGTGGGGGGACGGAGGCTACGAGCAGTACTTC.

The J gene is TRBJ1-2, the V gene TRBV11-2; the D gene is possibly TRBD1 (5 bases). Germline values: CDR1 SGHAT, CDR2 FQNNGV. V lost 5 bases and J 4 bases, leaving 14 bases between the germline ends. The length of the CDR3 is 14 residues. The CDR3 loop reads CASSPGQRSYGYTF. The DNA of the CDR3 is TGTGCCAGCAGCCCCGGACAAAGGAGCTATGGCTACACCTTC.

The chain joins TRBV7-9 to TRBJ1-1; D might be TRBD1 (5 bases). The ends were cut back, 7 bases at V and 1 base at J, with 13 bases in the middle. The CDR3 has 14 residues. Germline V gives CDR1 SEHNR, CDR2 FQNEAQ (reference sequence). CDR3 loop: CASIPGTENTEAFF. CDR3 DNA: TGTGCCAGCATTCCCGGGACGGAGAACACTGAAGCTTTCTTT. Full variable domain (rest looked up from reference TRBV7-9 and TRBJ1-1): DTGVSQNPRHKITKRGQNVTFRCDPISEHNRLYWYRQTLGQGPEFLTYFQNEAQLEKSRLLSDRFSAERPKGSFSTLEIQRTEQGDSAMYLCASIPGTENTEAFFGQGTRLTVV.

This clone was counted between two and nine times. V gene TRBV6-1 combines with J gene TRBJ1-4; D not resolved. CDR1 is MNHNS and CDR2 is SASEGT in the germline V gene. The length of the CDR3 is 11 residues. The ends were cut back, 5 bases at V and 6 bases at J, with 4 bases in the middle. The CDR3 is CASSSDEKLFF. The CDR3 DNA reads TGTGCCAGCAGTTCCGATGAAAAACTGTTTTTT.

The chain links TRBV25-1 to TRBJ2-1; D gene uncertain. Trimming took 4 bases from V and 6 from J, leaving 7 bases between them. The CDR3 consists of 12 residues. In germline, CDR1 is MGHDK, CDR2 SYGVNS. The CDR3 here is CASSAPANEQFF. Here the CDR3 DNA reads TGTGCCAGCAGTGCACCGGCCAATGAGCAGTTCTTC.

The CDR3 sequence: CSVEDGTLYGYTF. DNA of the CDR3: TGCAGCGTTGAAGATGGGACACTTTATGGCTACACCTTC. This rearrangement joins TRBV29-1 to TRBJ1-2; tentative D call: TRBD1 (6 bases). This CDR3 has 13 amino acids. Germline loops: CDR1 SQVTM, CDR2 ANQGSEA. V was pared by 0 bases and J by 5 bases, with 10 bases between.

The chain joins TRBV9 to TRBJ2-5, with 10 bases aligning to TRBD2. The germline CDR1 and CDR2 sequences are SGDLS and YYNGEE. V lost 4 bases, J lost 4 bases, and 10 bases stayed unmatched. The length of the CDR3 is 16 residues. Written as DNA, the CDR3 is TGTGCCAGCAGCCCCTACTCTAGCGGGAGATTAGAGACCCAGTACTTC. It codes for CASSPYSSGRLETQYF.

The CDR3 region is CASSLTGTEAFF. In DNA form, the CDR3 reads TGCGCCAGCAGCTTAACAGGGACTGAAGCTTTCTTT. The rearrangement uses TRBV5-1 and TRBJ1-1, with D possibly being TRBD1 (6 bases). V lost 2 bases to trimming and J lost 5 bases, with 7 bases between them. CDR1 and CDR2 (germline): SGHRS, YFSETQ. The CDR3 consists of 12 residues.

The CDR3 DNA sequence: TGCGCCAGCAGCCAAGATCTAGCTGATTCACCCCTCCACTTT. It is translated as CASSQDLADSPLHF. This chain links TRBV4-3 with TRBJ1-6; D is ambiguous. Per germline, CDR1 LGHNA and CDR2 YSLEER. This CDR3 has 14 residues. V lost 0 bases and J lost 8, with 8 bases in between.

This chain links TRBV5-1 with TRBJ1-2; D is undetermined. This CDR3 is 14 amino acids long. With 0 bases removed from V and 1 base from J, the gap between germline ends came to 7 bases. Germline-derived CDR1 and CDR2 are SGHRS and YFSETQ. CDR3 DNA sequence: TGCGCCAGCAGCTTGGAACAGAGTAACTATGGCTACACCTTC. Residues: CASSLEQSNYGYTF. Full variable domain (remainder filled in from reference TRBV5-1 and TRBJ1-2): KAGVTQTPRYLIKTRGQQVTLSCSPISGHRSVSWYQQTPGQGLQFLFEYFSETQRNKGNFPGRFSGRQFSNSRSEMNVSTLELGDSALYLCASSLEQSNYGYTFGSGTRLTVV.

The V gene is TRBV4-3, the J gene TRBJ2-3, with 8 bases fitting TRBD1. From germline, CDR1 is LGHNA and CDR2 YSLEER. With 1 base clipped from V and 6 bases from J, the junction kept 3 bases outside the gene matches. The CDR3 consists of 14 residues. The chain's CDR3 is CASSQADREDTQYF. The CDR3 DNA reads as TGCGCCAGCAGCCAAGCGGACAGGGAGGATACGCAGTATTTT.

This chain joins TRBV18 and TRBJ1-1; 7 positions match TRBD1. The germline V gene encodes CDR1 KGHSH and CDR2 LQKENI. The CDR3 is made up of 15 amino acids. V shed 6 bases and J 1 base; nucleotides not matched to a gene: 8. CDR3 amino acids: CASSETGVANTEAFF. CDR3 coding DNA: TGTGCCAGCTCGGAAACAGGGGTCGCGAACACTGAAGCTTTCTTT.

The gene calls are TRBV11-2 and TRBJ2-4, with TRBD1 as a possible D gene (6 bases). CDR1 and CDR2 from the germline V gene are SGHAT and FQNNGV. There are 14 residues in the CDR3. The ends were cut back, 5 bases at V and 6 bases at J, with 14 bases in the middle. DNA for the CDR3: TGTGCCAGCAGCACCGGGGACACCCGAAACATTCAGTACTTC. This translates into CASSTGDTRNIQYF.

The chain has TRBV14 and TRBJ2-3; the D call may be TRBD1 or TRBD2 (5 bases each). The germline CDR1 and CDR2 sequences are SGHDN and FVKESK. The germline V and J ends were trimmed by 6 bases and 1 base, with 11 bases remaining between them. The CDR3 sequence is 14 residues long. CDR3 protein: CASSWGIGTDTQYF. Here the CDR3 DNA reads TGTGCCAGCAGTTGGGGGATAGGCACAGATACGCAGTATTTT. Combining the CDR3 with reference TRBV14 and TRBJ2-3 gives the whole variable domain EAGVTQFPSHSVIEKGQTVTLRCDPISGHDNLYWYRRVMGKEIKFLLHFVKESKQDESGMPNNRFLAERTGGTYSTLKVQPAELEDSGVYFCASSWGIGTDTQYFGPGTRLTVL.

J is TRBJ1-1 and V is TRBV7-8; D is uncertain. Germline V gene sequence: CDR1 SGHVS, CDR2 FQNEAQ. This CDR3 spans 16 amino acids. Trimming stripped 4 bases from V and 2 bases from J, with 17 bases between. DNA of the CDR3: TGTGCCAGCAGCTCTACCGGAGGAGGGTTCAACACTGAAGCTTTCTTT. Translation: CASSSTGGGFNTEAFF.

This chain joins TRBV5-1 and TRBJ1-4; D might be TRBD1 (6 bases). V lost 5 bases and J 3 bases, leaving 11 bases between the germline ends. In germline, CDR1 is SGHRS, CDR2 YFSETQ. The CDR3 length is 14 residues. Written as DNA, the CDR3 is TGCGCCAGCAGACCTGGACAGTCTAATGAAAAACTGTTTTTT. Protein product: CASRPGQSNEKLFF.

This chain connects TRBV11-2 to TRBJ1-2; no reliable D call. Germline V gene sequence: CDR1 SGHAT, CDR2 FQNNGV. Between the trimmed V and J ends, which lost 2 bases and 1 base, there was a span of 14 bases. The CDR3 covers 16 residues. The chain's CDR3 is CASSLSGDGSNYGYTF. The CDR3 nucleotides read TGTGCCAGCAGCTTATCGGGCGACGGAAGTAACTATGGCTACACCTTC.

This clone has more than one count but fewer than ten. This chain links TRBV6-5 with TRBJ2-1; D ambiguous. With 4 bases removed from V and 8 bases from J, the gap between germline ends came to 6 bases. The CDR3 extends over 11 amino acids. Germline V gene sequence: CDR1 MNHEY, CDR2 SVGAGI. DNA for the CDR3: TGTGCCAGCAGTTCCCTGTATGAGCAGTTCTTC. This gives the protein CASSSLYEQFF.

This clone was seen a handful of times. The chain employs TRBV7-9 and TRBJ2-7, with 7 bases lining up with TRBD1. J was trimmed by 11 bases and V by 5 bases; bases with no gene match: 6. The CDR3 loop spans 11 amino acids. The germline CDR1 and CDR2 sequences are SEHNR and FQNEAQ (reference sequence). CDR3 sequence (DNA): TGTGCCAGCAGCCAGGGACAGTGGAAGTACTTC. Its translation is CASSQGQWKYF. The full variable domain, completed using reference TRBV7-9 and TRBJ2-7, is DTGVSQNPRHKITKRGQNVTFRCDPISEHNRLYWYRQTLGQGPEFLTYFQNEAQLEKSRLLSDRFSAERPKGSFSTLEIQRTEQGDSAMYLCASSQGQWKYFGPGTRLTVT.

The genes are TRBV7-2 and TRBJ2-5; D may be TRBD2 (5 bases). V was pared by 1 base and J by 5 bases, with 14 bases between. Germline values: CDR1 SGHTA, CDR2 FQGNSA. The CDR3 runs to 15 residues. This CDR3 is CASSLEGSREETQYF. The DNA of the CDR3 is TGTGCCAGCAGCTTAGAAGGTAGTAGGGAGGAGACCCAGTACTTC.

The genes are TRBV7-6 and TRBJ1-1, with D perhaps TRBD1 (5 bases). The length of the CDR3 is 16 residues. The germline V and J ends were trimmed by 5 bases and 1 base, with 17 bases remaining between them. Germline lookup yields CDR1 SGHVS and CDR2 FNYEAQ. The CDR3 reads CASSPRPGGANTEAFF. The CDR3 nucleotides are TGTGCCAGCAGCCCCCGGCCCGGAGGGGCGAACACTGAAGCTTTCTTT.

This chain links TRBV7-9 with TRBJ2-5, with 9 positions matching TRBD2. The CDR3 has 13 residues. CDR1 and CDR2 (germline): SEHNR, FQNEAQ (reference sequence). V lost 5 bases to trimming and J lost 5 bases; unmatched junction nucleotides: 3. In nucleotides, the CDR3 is TGTGCCAGCAGCGCCACTAGCGGGGAGACCCAGTACTTC. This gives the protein CASSATSGETQYF. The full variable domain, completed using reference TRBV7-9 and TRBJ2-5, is DTGVSQNPRHKITKRGQNVTFRCDPISEHNRLYWYRQTLGQGPEFLTYFQNEAQLEKSRLLSDRFSAERPKGSFSTLEIQRTEQGDSAMYLCASSATSGETQYFGPGTRLLVL.

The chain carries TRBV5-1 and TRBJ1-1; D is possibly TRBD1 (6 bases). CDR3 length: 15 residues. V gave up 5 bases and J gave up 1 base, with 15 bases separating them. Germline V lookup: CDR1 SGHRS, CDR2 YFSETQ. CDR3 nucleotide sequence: TGCGCCAGCAGTTTGTCGACAGGTACGAACACTGAAGCTTTCTTT. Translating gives CASSLSTGTNTEAFF.

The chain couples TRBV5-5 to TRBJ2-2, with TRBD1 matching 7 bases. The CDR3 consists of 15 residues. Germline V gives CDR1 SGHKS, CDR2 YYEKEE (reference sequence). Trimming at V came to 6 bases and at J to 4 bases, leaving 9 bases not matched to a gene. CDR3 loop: CASIRDSSSTGELFF. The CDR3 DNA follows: TGTGCCAGCATAAGGGACAGTTCTTCCACCGGGGAGCTGTTTTTT.